This is a list of T cell receptor beta chains from one sample in a study of blood T cell repertoires in COVID-19. Sequenced by immunoSEQ multiplex PCR; TCRdb stores in-frame clones only, minus some. This sample has 200,000 to 300,000 clones, with roughly 90% found just once. The specimen sequenced was PBMCs or T cells enriched from blood (not recorded which). These TCRs come from a man between 35 and 55 years old who had recovered from COVID-19. CDR3s include the opening cysteine and the closing phenylalanine or tryptophan. The D gene is left open where the match is weak. Where a row states a size, it is once, few, many or the class of an expanded clone; other rows omit it.

CDR3 length	D gene	V gene	clone size	J gene	CDR3 DNA	CDR3 protein
12	TRBD2	TRBV11-2	NA	TRBJ2-7	TGTGCCAGCAGCTCCTTACTAGCGGAGCAGTACTTC	CASSSLLAEQYF
13	TRBD2	TRBV28	NA	TRBJ2-5	TGTGCCAGCAGGTCGGGGGGTGCCGAGACCCAGTACTTC	CASRSGGAETQYF
19	TRBD2	TRBV2	NA	TRBJ2-1	TGTGCCAGCAAAGATCCCAGGACTAGCGGGAGCTATGTATACAATGAGCAGTTCTTC	CASKDPRTSGSYVYNEQFF
13	NA	TRBV27	once	TRBJ2-3	TGTGCCAGCAAGGGGGTTTTCACAGATACGCAGTATTTT	CASKGVFTDTQYF
13	TRBD1	TRBV5-1	NA	TRBJ1-2	TGCGCCAGCAGCATTGGACAGGGGTTTGGCTACACCTTC	CASSIGQGFGYTF
13	NA	TRBV7-9	NA	TRBJ1-5	TGTGCCAGCAGCTCCCTCCAGGGTCAGCCCCAGCATTTT	CASSSLQGQPQHF
14	NA	TRBV5-4	NA	TRBJ1-2	TGTGCCAGCAGCTTATACAGGGCCGACTATGGCTACACCTTC	CASSLYRADYGYTF
14	NA	TRBV24-1	NA	TRBJ2-2	TGTGCCACCAGTGTTCCAGGGGGGACCGGGGAGCTGTTTTTT	CATSVPGGTGELFF
15	NA	TRBV6-1	once	TRBJ2-7	TGTGCCAGCAGTGAACAACAGTCGCCGTCCTACGAGCAGTACTTC	CASSEQQSPSYEQYF
15	TRBD2	TRBV28	NA	TRBJ2-7	TGTGCCAGCAGTTCTGGGACTAGCGGGAGATACGAGCAGTACTTC	CASSSGTSGRYEQYF
14	NA	TRBV18	once	TRBJ1-2	TGTGCCAGCTCACCACCTGGCAGGGACTATGGCTACACCTTC	CASSPPGRDYGYTF
13	NA	TRBV7-8	NA	TRBJ2-2	TGTGTCTCTCGGGGGATTTGGACCGGGGAGCTGTTTTTT	CVSRGIWTGELFF
15	NA	TRBV11-2	NA	TRBJ2-7	TGTGCCAGCAGCTTCCGGGACTCCGAGCTTTACGAGCAGTACTTC	CASSFRDSELYEQYF
16	NA	TRBV4-1	NA	TRBJ1-2	TGCGCCAGCAGCCAAGACGTCACCGGGACTGGCTATGGCTACACCTTC	CASSQDVTGTGYGYTF
15	TRBD1	TRBV28	NA	TRBJ1-5	TGTGCCAGCAGCCAGACAGGGGCCTCGTATCAGCCCCAGCATTTT	CASSQTGASYQPQHF
14	TRBD1	TRBV28	NA	TRBJ1-1	TGTGCCAGCAGTGCCCGGGACAGGAACACTGAAGCTTTCTTT	CASSARDRNTEAFF
19	TRBD1	TRBV5-6	NA	TRBJ1-5	TGTGCCAGCAGCTTGGCGGCGTTGGACACAGGGGATGGCAATCAGCCCCAGCATTTT	CASSLAALDTGDGNQPQHF
15	TRBD1	TRBV28	NA	TRBJ1-4	TGTGCCAGCAGAGGAGGGACAGCAACTAATGAAAAACTGTTTTTT	CASRGGTATNEKLFF
13	NA	TRBV6-5	NA	TRBJ1-3	TGTGCCAGCAGTTACCGACAAGGAAACACCATATATTTT	CASSYRQGNTIYF
16	NA	TRBV18	NA	TRBJ2-3	TGTGCCAGCTCACCAGAGGGCTTAAGGACCACAGATACGCAGTATTTT	CASSPEGLRTTDTQYF
16	TRBD1	TRBV27	NA	TRBJ2-2	TGTGCCAGCAGTTCCACTCGGACAGGTGGGCACGGGGAGCTGTTTTTT	CASSSTRTGGHGELFF
13	NA	TRBV12-3/TRBV12-4	few	TRBJ1-2	TGTGCCAGCAGTTTAGAGAGTATGCATGGCTACACCTTC	CASSLESMHGYTF
16	TRBD2	TRBV7-2	NA	TRBJ2-1	TGTGCCAGCAGCTTAGCTCTAGCGGGGTTCAACAATGAGCAGTTCTTC	CASSLALAGFNNEQFF
12	NA	TRBV9	NA	TRBJ1-2	TGTGCCAGCAGCGCTGACCCAGGGGGCTACACCTTC	CASSADPGGYTF
17	NA	TRBV5-1	NA	TRBJ1-3	TGCGCCAGCAGCTTGGCCTCCTCAGGGTCACCTGGAAACACCATATATTTT	CASSLASSGSPGNTIYF
12	NA	TRBV5-1	NA	TRBJ2-2	TGCGCCAGCAGCCAACAATCCGGGGAGCTGTTTTTT	CASSQQSGELFF
15	NA	TRBV4-2	NA	TRBJ1-3	TGTGCCAGCAGCCAAGATCTGGGGCAGGGGTACACCATATATTTT	CASSQDLGQGYTIYF
15	TRBD2	TRBV5-4	NA	TRBJ2-7	TGTGCCAGCAGCACGGGACTAGCGGGAACCTACGAGCAGTACTTC	CASSTGLAGTYEQYF
15	TRBD1	TRBV7-3	NA	TRBJ2-1	TGTGCCAGCAGCTCACAGGGGGGATCCTACAATGAGCAGTTCTTC	CASSSQGGSYNEQFF
13	NA	TRBV7-2	few	TRBJ2-7	TGTGCCAGCAGCTCCGGGACTTCCTACGAGCAGTACTTC	CASSSGTSYEQYF
14	NA	TRBV16	NA	TRBJ2-7	TGTGCCAGCAGCCAATCTATAGACTCCTACGAGCAGTACTTC	CASSQSIDSYEQYF
21	TRBD1	TRBV23-1	once	TRBJ1-2	TGCGCCAGCAGTCACACCCCAGACAGGGAAGGTCCAAAGTCCTTAGATTATGGCTACACCTTC	CASSHTPDREGPKSLDYGYTF
16	TRBD1	TRBV6-5	once	TRBJ1-2	TGTGCCAGCAGTTACGCAGTTACAGGGGCTATCTCTGGCTACACCTTC	CASSYAVTGAISGYTF
12	TRBD2	TRBV12-3/TRBV12-4	NA	TRBJ2-1	TGTGCCAGCAGTTTTGGGGGACTAGCGGTGTTCTTC	CASSFGGLAVFF
16	NA	TRBV9	NA	TRBJ2-3	TGTGCCAGCAGCGTAGGGGCCGATCCGAGCACAGATACGCAGTATTTT	CASSVGADPSTDTQYF
18	NA	TRBV3-1/TRBV3-2	NA	TRBJ1-2	TGTGCCAGCAGCCAAGATCTGCGCGTGGGAGGGGAGCGTTTTGGCTACACCTTC	CASSQDLRVGGERFGYTF
14	NA	TRBV7-2	NA	TRBJ2-5	TGTGCCAGCAGCTCCTTGGCCAGACAAGAGACCCAGTACTTC	CASSSLARQETQYF
16	TRBD1	TRBV11-3	NA	TRBJ2-7	TGTGCCAGCAGCTTAGGGTGGACAGGGTTGGACTACGAGCAGTACTTC	CASSLGWTGLDYEQYF
15	NA	TRBV7-2	few	TRBJ2-7	TGTGCCAGCAGCCCCGGGACTGCCTTTTTGTACGAGCAGTACTTC	CASSPGTAFLYEQYF
15	TRBD2	TRBV4-1	many	TRBJ2-1	TGCGCCAGCAGCCAGGGACTAGCGGGACTCAATGAGCAGTTCTTC	CASSQGLAGLNEQFF
17	TRBD1	TRBV5-1	once	TRBJ1-1	TGCGCCAGCAGAAACTTCGGGACAGGGGGGAAGAACACTGAAGCTTTCTTT	CASRNFGTGGKNTEAFF
16	NA	TRBV6-4	NA	TRBJ2-2	TGTGCCAGCAGTGACTCATGGGGCGCGAACACCGGGGAGCTGTTTTTT	CASSDSWGANTGELFF
16	NA	TRBV18	NA	TRBJ2-5	TGTGCCAGCTCACCATTGCAGGGCGAAAGCCAAGAGACCCAGTACTTC	CASSPLQGESQETQYF